The rows below give T cell receptor beta chains drawn from one sample of a study of T cell repertoires in cytomegalovirus infection. Each CDR3 protein is one row after TCRdb ran MiXCR on the reads. The repertoire holds roughly 300,000 distinct CDR3 sequences, with 9% to 9.5% as singletons. Sequenced material: PBMCs. The source of these receptors is a human donor in good health (CMV status not recorded). Some clones in this sample may be carry-over from other donors' samples. CDR3s include the opening cysteine and the closing phenylalanine or tryptophan. Fields, in order: V gene, clone size, D gene, J gene, CDR3 DNA, CDR3 protein. The D gene is left open where the match is weak. The size entry is marked missing in some rows and otherwise reads once, few, many or a size class.

V gene: TRBV7-9
clone size: -
D gene: -
J gene: TRBJ2-3
CDR3 DNA: TGTGCCAGCAGCGATCACCGCGGGGCCATAGATACGCAGTATTTT
CDR3 protein: CASSDHRGAIDTQYF

V gene: TRBV2
clone size: -
D gene: -
J gene: TRBJ1-2
CDR3 DNA: TGTGCCAGCAATATCGACAGTCTCCTATGGGGCTACACCTTC
CDR3 protein: CASNIDSLLWGYTF

V gene: TRBV10-3
clone size: many
D gene: -
J gene: TRBJ1-3
CDR3 DNA: TGTGCCATCAGTGAGACGAGGAGCTCTGGAAACACCATATATTTT
CDR3 protein: CAISETRSSGNTIYF

V gene: TRBV20-1
clone size: -
D gene: TRBD1
J gene: TRBJ1-3
CDR3 DNA: TGCAGTGCTAGAGATCCGACAGGGCGCTCTGGAAACACCATATATTTT
CDR3 protein: CSARDPTGRSGNTIYF

V gene: TRBV12-3/TRBV12-4
clone size: many
D gene: TRBD1
J gene: TRBJ2-1
CDR3 DNA: TGTGCCAGCAGTGAGGGACAGGGGGGGATCTCCTACAATGAGCAGTTCTTC
CDR3 protein: CASSEGQGGISYNEQFF

V gene: TRBV2
clone size: -
D gene: -
J gene: TRBJ2-2
CDR3 DNA: TGTGCCAGCAGTGTCTGGGGGGCGAACACCGGGGAGCTGTTTTTT
CDR3 protein: CASSVWGANTGELFF

V gene: TRBV10-3
clone size: many
D gene: -
J gene: TRBJ1-1
CDR3 DNA: TGTGCCATCAGTGAGTCTGGGGGGACTGAAGCTTTCTTT
CDR3 protein: CAISESGGTEAFF

V gene: TRBV11-2
clone size: -
D gene: TRBD2
J gene: TRBJ2-1
CDR3 DNA: TGTGCCAGCAGCTTTGACCGCGGGAGGGTCTATGAGCAGTTCTTC
CDR3 protein: CASSFDRGRVYEQFF

V gene: TRBV19
clone size: -
D gene: -
J gene: TRBJ2-5
CDR3 DNA: TGTGCCAGTAGTCCCCCATTGCGTAGGATTCCCCAGTACTTC
CDR3 protein: CASSPPLRRIPQYF

V gene: TRBV28
clone size: -
D gene: TRBD2
J gene: TRBJ2-1
CDR3 DNA: TGTGCCAGCAGTCCCACGGGACTAGCGGGAATAAACCCGTTCTTC
CDR3 protein: CASSPTGLAGINPFF